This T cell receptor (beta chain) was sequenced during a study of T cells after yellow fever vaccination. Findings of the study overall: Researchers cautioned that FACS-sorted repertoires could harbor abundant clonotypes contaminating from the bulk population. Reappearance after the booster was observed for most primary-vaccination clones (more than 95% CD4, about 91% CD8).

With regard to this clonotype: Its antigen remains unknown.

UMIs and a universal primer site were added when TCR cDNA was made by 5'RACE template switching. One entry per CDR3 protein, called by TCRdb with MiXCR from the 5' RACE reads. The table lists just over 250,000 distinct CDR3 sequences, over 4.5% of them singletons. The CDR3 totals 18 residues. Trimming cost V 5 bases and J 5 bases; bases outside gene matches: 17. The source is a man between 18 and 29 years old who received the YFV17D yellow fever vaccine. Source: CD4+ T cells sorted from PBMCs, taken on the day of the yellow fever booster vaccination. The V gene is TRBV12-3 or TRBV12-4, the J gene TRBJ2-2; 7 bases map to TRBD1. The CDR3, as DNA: TGTGCCAGCAGTAGAACTGACAGGGTGGTATTTTTGACCGGGGAGCTGTTTTTT. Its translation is CASSRTDRVVFLTGELFF.